Listed here are 23 T cell receptor beta chains from one sample, sequenced in a study of blood T cells in healthy people across ages. Using a J-beta primer mix together with a sample-barcoded 5' primer, a second PCR was run for about 7 to 12 cycles. Each CDR3 protein gets one entry after TCRdb re-called the 5' RACE reads with MiXCR. In the table there are roughly 1 million distinct CDR3 sequences, 20% to 25% of which are singletons. The data also belong to a second study, concerning T cells of mothers and their children.

Sequenced sample: blood. The source of these receptors is a girl under 10 years old in good health.

The table lists this clonotype with a few counts. The rearrangement joins TRBV28 to TRBJ2-7; TRBD1 agrees at 7 bases. J lost 5 bases, V lost 5 bases, and 9 bases had no gene match. The CDR3 totals 14 residues. Germline V gene lookup returns CDR1 MDHEN and CDR2 SYDVKM. For the CDR3, the DNA is TGTGCCAGCAGTCCGGGACAGATGGACCACGAGCAGTACTTC. Translation: CASSPGQMDHEQYF.

This clonotype was seen just once. The chain links TRBV6-9 to TRBJ2-5; 9 nucleotides match TRBD1. CDR1 and CDR2 from the germline V gene are MNHGY and SVAAGI. CDR3 length: 16 amino acids. V shed 1 base and J 0 bases; nucleotides not matched to a gene: 3. This CDR3 is CASSYWDREYQETQYF. The CDR3 DNA is TGTGCCAGCAGTTATTGGGACAGGGAGTACCAAGAGACCCAGTACTTC.

The table lists this clonotype with a count of one. CDR3 coding DNA: TGTGCCAGCAGCTTCGTAATGGAGGAAAAACTGTTTTTT. This gives the protein CASSFVMEEKLFF. This rearrangement joins TRBV5-6 to TRBJ1-4; no clear D. Trimming stripped 2 bases from V and 8 bases from J, with 10 bases between. The CDR3 is 13 residues long. Germline loops: CDR1 SGHDT, CDR2 YYEEEE.

This clonotype occurred a few times. J is TRBJ2-7 and V is TRBV14; D is possibly TRBD1 (6 bases). V was shortened by 4 bases and J by 5 bases, with 21 bases between the two germline ends. CDR3 size: 16 residues. Germline CDR1 is SGHDN and CDR2 is FVKESK. CDR3 protein: CASSPSPLTGFHEQYF. For the CDR3, the DNA is TGTGCCAGCAGCCCGTCCCCCCTTACAGGGTTCCACGAGCAGTACTTC.

The chain carries TRBV12-5 and TRBJ2-5, with D perhaps TRBD1 (6 bases). Trimming removed 6 bases from V and 2 bases from J, with 10 bases in between. Germline values: CDR1 LGHNT, CDR2 FRNRAP. CDR3 length: 13 residues. CDR3 region: CASGTGTQETQYF. CDR3 bases: TGTGCTAGTGGCACAGGGACACAAGAGACCCAGTACTTC. The entire variable domain, with the rest obtained from reference TRBV12-5 and TRBJ2-5, is as follows: DARVTQTPRHKVTEMGQEVTMRCQPILGHNTVFWYRQTMMQGLELLAYFRNRAPLDDSGMPKDRFSAEMPDATLATLKIQPSEPRDSAVYFCASGTGTQETQYFGPGTRLLVL.

V is TRBV28 and J is TRBJ2-1; TRBD2 might be the D (7 bases). Germline CDR1 MDHEN, CDR2 SYDVKM. The length of the CDR3 is 13 residues. Trimming removed 9 bases from V and 7 bases from J, with 16 bases in between. CDR3 amino acids: CASTEGGTNEQFF. The CDR3 nucleotides read TGTGCCAGTACAGAGGGGGGGACTAATGAGCAGTTCTTC.

This clonotype has a handful of counts. The chain uses TRBV20-1 and TRBJ2-5, with 7 bases fitting TRBD1. Trimming cost V 5 bases and J 3 bases; bases outside gene matches: 9. CDR3 size: 14 residues. The germline gives CDR1 DFQATT, CDR2 SNEGSKA (reference sequence). The CDR3 nucleotides read TGCAGTGCTGCCTACCCGGACAGGAAAGAGACCCAGTACTTC. This translates into CSAAYPDRKETQYF.

The chain is built from TRBV7-3 and TRBJ2-3; 7 bases fit TRBD1. With 5 bases clipped from V and 0 bases from J, the junction kept 2 bases outside the gene matches. The CDR3 spans 14 residues. CDR1 and CDR2 from the germline V gene are SGHTA and FQGTGA. CDR3 DNA sequence: TGTGCCAGCAGCCGGGGACAGAGCACAGATACGCAGTATTTT. Amino acid sequence: CASSRGQSTDTQYF.

This clonotype occurred a few times. V is TRBV27 and J is TRBJ1-1; TRBD1 agrees at 7 bases. Trimming took 8 bases from V and 5 from J; bases not matched to a gene: 14. This CDR3 spans 15 amino acids. The germline gives CDR1 MNHEY, CDR2 SMNVEV (reference sequence). CDR3 residues: CASRQTGLRDTEAFF. In DNA form, the CDR3 reads TGTGCCAGCCGCCAGACAGGGCTGAGGGATACTGAAGCTTTCTTT.

The V and J genes are TRBV6-1 and TRBJ2-1; TRBD2 matches 15 bases. The CDR3 extends over 15 amino acids. The trim removed 8 bases at V and 6 bases at J, leaving 5 bases unmatched. Germline assignment: CDR1 MNHNS and CDR2 SASEGT. The CDR3 loop is CASLGLAGGPNEQFF. The DNA for the CDR3 is TGTGCCAGCCTCGGACTAGCGGGGGGGCCCAATGAGCAGTTCTTC.

This clonotype was seen ten or more times. The V call is TRBV28, the J call TRBJ2-7; D is perhaps TRBD1 or TRBD2 (5 bases each). CDR1 is MDHEN, CDR2 SYDVKM, per germline. The V gene lost 3 bases and the J gene lost 7 bases, with 16 bases spanning the gap. The CDR3 is made up of 14 amino acids. CDR3 nucleotide sequence: TGTGCCAGCAGTTTCGGGGACGGAGGTTCAGAGCAGTACTTC. Its translation is CASSFGDGGSEQYF.

The chain is built from TRBV15 and TRBJ1-6, with a tentative D call TRBD1 (6 bases). The CDR3 totals 14 residues. Between the trimmed V and J ends, which lost 1 base and 10 bases, there was a span of 11 bases. Germline lookup yields CDR1 LNHNV and CDR2 YYDKDF (reference sequence). CDR3 residues: CATSRAGGLSPLHF. In DNA form, the CDR3 reads TGTGCCACCAGCAGAGCTGGGGGGCTGTCACCCCTCCACTTT.

The genes are TRBV7-2 and TRBJ2-5; 9 nucleotides line up with TRBD1. The J call may not be correct, given that the DNA end is closer to TRBJ2-1. Per germline, CDR1 SGHTA and CDR2 FQGNSA. The CDR3 sequence is 15 residues long. The CDR3 here is CASSLGDREFDEQFF. CDR3 DNA sequence: TGTGCCAGCAGCTTAGGGGACAGGGAATTCGATGAGCAGTTCTTC.

This clonotype was observed a handful of times. The V gene is TRBV18, the J gene TRBJ1-3; D is undetermined. CDR1 is KGHSH, CDR2 LQKENI, per germline. The CDR3 is made up of 15 amino acids. Trimming left V 0 bases short and J 0 bases short, with 6 bases between. The CDR3: CASSPPGGSGNTIYF. CDR3 sequence (DNA): TGTGCCAGCTCACCACCGGGAGGCTCTGGAAACACCATATATTTT.

This clonotype occurred a few times. The J gene is TRBJ2-4, the V gene TRBV24-1; D might be TRBD1 (7 bases). Germline V gives CDR1 KGHDR, CDR2 SFDVKD. This CDR3 has 14 amino acids. V lost 12 bases, J lost 6 bases, and 20 bases lay in between. The CDR3 protein is CASKTRGEVNIQYF. As DNA, the CDR3 is TGTGCCTCAAAGACCAGGGGGGAGGTAAACATTCAGTACTTC.

The V gene is TRBV20-1, the J gene TRBJ2-7; 7 bases line up with TRBD2. Germline V gives CDR1 DFQATT, CDR2 SNEGSKA (reference sequence). The CDR3 totals 15 residues. V shed 0 bases, J shed 7 bases, and the junction held 12 bases outside the gene matches. The CDR3 nucleotides are TGCAGTGCTAGAGAAAAAAGCGGGAACTGGCGGGAGCAGTACTTC. Encoded protein: CSAREKSGNWREQYF.

This clonotype occurred a few times. The chain is built from TRBV4-1 and TRBJ2-4; tentative D call: TRBD2 (5 bases). V was trimmed by 1 base and J by 8 bases, leaving 6 bases between them. Germline V lookup: CDR1 MGHRA, CDR2 YSYEKL. CDR3 length: 12 residues. The CDR3 loop is CASSQVGDIQYF. DNA for the CDR3: TGCGCCAGCAGCCAAGTCGGGGACATTCAGTACTTC.

This sequence joins TRBV4-1 and TRBJ2-7; possible D gene TRBD2, 5 bases. The CDR3 is 13 amino acids. The germline V gene has CDR1 MGHRA and CDR2 YSYEKL. The V end lost 5 bases, the J end lost 5 bases, and 13 bases lay between the germline ends. The CDR3 DNA sequence: TGCGCCAGCAGCTCGACCTTCGGGGACGAGCAGTACTTC. Translating it yields CASSSTFGDEQYF.

The CDR3 DNA sequence: TGCAGTGCTAGGACTTCCGCCCTTCATGAGCAGTTCTTC. Protein sequence: CSARTSALHEQFF. The rearrangement joins TRBV20-1 to TRBJ2-1; D remains unclear. Germline values: CDR1 DFQATT, CDR2 SNEGSKA (reference sequence). The CDR3 spans 13 residues. V lost 3 bases and J 8 bases, leaving 14 bases between the germline ends.

The gene calls are TRBV5-1 and TRBJ2-3; D gene uncertain. The CDR3 is 16 amino acids. Per the germline V gene, CDR1 is SGHRS and CDR2 is YFSETQ. The germline V and J ends were trimmed by 0 bases and 2 bases, with 13 bases remaining between them. The CDR3 sequence: CASSLEGRAATDTQYF. CDR3 coding DNA: TGCGCCAGCAGCTTGGAAGGGCGAGCAGCCACAGATACGCAGTATTTT.

This chain links TRBV20-1 with TRBJ1-2; D gene unclear. Trimming left V 3 bases short and J 3 bases short, with 5 bases between. The CDR3 covers 11 residues. CDR1 and CDR2 from the germline V gene are DFQATT and SNEGSKA (reference sequence). CDR3 in amino acids: CSARGHYGYTF. The CDR3 coding sequence is TGCAGTGCTAGGGGCCACTATGGCTACACCTTC.

This clonotype was seen many times. The chain joins TRBV18 to TRBJ2-7, with 11 bases identical to TRBD1. CDR3 length: 16 amino acids. V gave up 3 bases and J gave up 0 bases; unmatched junction bases: 4. Germline loops: CDR1 KGHSH, CDR2 LQKENI. CDR3 sequence (DNA): TGTGCCAGCTCACCTTGGACAGGGGGCGCCTCCTACGAGCAGTACTTC. This sequence encodes CASSPWTGGASYEQYF.

This clonotype was seen more than once but under ten times. This chain connects TRBV5-5 to TRBJ2-5; perhaps TRBD1 as D (7 bases). Germline V gene sequence: CDR1 SGHKS, CDR2 YYEKEE (reference sequence). The CDR3 consists of 17 residues. Between the trimmed V and J ends, which lost 2 bases and 4 bases, there was a span of 21 bases. In DNA, the CDR3 is TGTGCCAGCAGCTTAGTGGAGGGGGCAATCGAGGGAGAGACCCAGTACTTC. Translating it yields CASSLVEGAIEGETQYF. The full variable domain, completed using reference TRBV5-5 and TRBJ2-5, is DAGVTQSPTHLIKTRGQQVTLRCSPISGHKSVSWYQQVLGQGPQFIFQYYEKEERGRGNFPDRFSARQFPNYSSELNVNALLLGDSALYLCASSLVEGAIEGETQYFGPGTRLLVL.